This T cell receptor (beta chain) appears in the sequencing data of a study of blood T cell repertoires in COVID-19 (dated by TCRdb to between 2020 and 2021). For the wider study: The collaborator samples originated in the United States, Italy and Spain and spanned the acute and convalescent phases of COVID-19. The material from the prospective study consisted of cDNA or gDNA derived from T cells, B-cell-depleted T cells, or PBMCs. Nearly every sample came with metadata listing a de-identified subject ID, COVID-19 status, age in years and sex. Subjects who had been exposed to COVID-19, were actively infected with it, or had recovered from it provided the deeply sampled blood TCRbeta repertoires that made up the dataset. The samples were drawn from two sources: the first 160 participants of the ongoing ImmuneRACE study, and over 1,000 subjects contributed by 6 global collaborators. The repertoires were released in a freely available public database meant as a resource for research on the immune response to SARS-CoV-2. HLA class I and class II types, where available, came from metadata supplied by the sample provider rather than from assay-based typing. What the work shows at the level of the full study, not this receptor alone: Clinical and demographic metadata were provided uncurated, with the amount varying by source and participant.

This clone has only a few counts. Its antigen is unknown. There are no base qualities to consult, and no much larger clone falls within one base. The immunoSEQ Assay, a bias-controlled multiplex PCR, was used to amplify TCRbeta CDR3 regions from genomic DNA. On the authors' methods: The number of nucleated cells in each sample was estimated from the amplification of reference gene primers within the assay. To quantify the absolute abundance of each unique TCRbeta CDR3 rearrangement, sequence reads were collapsed and filtered. For each sample, productive Simpson clonality was calculated as the square root of Simpson's diversity index across productive rearrangements. TCRdb took over this immuneACCESS table, retaining in-frame rearrangements with V and J assigned. Such tables are incomplete; in checked studies, under half of the missing clones stem from an unresolved V gene, and the remainder is unexplained. V, J and clone size were drawn from that table, and D and trimming were deduced from the DNA. The sample records about 130,000 clones, 77% of which are singletons. The ten top clones hold 20% to 25% of the sample.

The collaborating institutions used their own protocols to collect whole blood in K2EDTA tubes. For TCRbeta analysis, collaborator samples were shipped as frozen whole blood, as isolated PBMCs, or as DNA extracted from either sample type. The germline V and J ends show losses of 5 bases and 6 bases respectively, and no gene match explains 9 bases of the junction. From the cysteine through the phenylalanine, the CDR3 covers 15 amino acids. The retained sequence is limited to the CDR3, 45 bases, with the frame set at the first base. For CDR1 and CDR2, the germline V gene lists MGHRA and YSYEKL. The sequence links TRBV4-1 to TRBJ1-4, with 7 junctional bases fitting TRBD1. This TCR was sampled from a man older than 75 with acute or convalescent COVID-19. Sequencing was carried out using peripheral blood. The base sequence is TGCGCCAGCAGCTATCGACAGGGTTTATATGAAAAACTGTTTTTT. It encodes CASSYRQGLYEKLFF.